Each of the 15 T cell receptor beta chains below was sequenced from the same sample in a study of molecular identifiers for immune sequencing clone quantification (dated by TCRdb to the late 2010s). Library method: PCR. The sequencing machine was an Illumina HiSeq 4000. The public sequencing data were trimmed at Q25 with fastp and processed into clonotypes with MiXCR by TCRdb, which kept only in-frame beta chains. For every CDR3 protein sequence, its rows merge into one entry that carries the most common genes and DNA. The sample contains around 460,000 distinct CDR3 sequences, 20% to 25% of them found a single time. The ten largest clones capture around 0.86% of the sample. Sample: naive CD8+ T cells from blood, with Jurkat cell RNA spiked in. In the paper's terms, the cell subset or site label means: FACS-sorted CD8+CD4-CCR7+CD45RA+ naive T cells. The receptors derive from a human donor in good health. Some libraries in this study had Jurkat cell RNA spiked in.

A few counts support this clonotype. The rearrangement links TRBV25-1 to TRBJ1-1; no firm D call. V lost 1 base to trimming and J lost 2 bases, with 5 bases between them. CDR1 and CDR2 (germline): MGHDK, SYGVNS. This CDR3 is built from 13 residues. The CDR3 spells CASSELENTEAFF. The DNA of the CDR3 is TGTGCCAGCAGTGAATTGGAAAACACTGAAGCTTTCTTT. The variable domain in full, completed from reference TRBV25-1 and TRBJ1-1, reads EADIYQTPRYLVIGTGKKITLECSQTMGHDKMYWYQQDPGMELHLIHYSYGVNSTEKGDLSSESTVSRIRTEHFPLTLESARPSHTSQYLCASSELENTEAFFGQGTRLTVV.

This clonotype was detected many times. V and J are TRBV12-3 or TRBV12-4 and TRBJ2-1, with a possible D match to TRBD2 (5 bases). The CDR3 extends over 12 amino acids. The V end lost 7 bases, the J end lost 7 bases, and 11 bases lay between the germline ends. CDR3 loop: CASNPGGNEQFF. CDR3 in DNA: TGTGCCAGCAACCCTGGCGGGAATGAGCAGTTCTTC.

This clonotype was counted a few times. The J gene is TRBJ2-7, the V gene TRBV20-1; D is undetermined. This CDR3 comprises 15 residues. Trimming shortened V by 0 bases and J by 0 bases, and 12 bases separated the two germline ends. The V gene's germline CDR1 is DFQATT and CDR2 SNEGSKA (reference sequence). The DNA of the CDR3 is TGCAGTGCTAGAGATCTCCAAGTAAGCTCCTACGAGCAGTACTTC. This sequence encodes CSARDLQVSSYEQYF.

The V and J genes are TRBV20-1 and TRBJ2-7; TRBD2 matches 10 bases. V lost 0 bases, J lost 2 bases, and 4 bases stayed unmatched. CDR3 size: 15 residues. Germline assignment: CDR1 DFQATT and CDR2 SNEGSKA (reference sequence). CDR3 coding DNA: TGCAGTGCTAGAGATAGGCTAGCGGGGGCCTACGAGCAGTACTTC. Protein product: CSARDRLAGAYEQYF.

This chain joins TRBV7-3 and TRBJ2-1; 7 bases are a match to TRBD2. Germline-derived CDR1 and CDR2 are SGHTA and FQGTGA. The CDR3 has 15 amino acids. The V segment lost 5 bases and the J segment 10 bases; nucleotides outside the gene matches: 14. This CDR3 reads CASSARPGGSSEQFF. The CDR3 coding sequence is TGTGCCAGCAGCGCCCGGCCAGGCGGGAGTAGCGAGCAGTTCTTC.

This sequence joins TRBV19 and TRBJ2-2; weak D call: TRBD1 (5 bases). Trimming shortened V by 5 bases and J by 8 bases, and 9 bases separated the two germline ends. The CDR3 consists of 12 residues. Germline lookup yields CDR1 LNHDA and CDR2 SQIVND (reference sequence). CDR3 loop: CASSFRAGELFF. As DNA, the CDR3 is TGTGCCAGTAGTTTCAGGGCTGGGGAGCTGTTTTTT.

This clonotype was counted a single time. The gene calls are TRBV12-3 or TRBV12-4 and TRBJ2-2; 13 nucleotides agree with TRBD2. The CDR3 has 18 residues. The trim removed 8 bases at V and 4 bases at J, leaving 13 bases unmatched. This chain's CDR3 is CASYFGLAGVVLTGELFF. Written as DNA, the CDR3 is TGTGCCAGCTACTTCGGACTAGCGGGAGTTGTACTCACCGGGGAGCTGTTTTTT.

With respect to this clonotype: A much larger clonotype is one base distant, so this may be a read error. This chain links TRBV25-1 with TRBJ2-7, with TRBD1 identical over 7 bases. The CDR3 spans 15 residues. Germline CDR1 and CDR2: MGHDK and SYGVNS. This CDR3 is CASGEGRGGRYEQYF. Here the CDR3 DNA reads TGTGCCAGCGGTGAAGGCCGAGGGGGCAGGTACGAGCAGTACTTC.

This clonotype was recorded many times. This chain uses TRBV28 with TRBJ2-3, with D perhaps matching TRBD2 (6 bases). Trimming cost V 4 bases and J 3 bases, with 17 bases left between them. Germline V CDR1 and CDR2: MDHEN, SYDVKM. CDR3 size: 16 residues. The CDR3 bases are TGTGCCAGCAGTTCCTCGTTCGGGGGTAGGACAGATACGCAGTATTTT. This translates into CASSSSFGGRTDTQYF.

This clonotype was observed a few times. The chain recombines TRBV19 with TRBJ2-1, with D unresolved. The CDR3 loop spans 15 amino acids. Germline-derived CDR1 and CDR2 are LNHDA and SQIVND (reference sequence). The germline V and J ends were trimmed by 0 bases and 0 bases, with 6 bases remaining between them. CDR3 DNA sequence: TGTGCCAGTAGTATAGACACCAGCTCCTACAATGAGCAGTTCTTC. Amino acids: CASSIDTSSYNEQFF.

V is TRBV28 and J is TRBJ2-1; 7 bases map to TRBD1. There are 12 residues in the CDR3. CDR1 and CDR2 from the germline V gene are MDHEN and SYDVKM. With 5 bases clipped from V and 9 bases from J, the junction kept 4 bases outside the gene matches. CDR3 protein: CASSRQGSEQFF. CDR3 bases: TGTGCCAGCAGTAGACAGGGTAGTGAGCAGTTCTTC.

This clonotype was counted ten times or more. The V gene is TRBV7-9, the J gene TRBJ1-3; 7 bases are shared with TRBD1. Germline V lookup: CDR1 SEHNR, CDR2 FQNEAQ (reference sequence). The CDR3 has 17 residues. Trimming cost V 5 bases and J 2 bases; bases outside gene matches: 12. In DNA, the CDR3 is TGTGCCAGCAGCCCCTGGGACAGTGGGATGACTGGAAACACCATATATTTT. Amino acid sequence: CASSPWDSGMTGNTIYF. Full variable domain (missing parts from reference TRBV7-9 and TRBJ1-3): DTGVSQNPRHKITKRGQNVTFRCDPISEHNRLYWYRQTLGQGPEFLTYFQNEAQLEKSRLLSDRFSAERPKGSFSTLEIQRTEQGDSAMYLCASSPWDSGMTGNTIYFGEGSWLTVV.

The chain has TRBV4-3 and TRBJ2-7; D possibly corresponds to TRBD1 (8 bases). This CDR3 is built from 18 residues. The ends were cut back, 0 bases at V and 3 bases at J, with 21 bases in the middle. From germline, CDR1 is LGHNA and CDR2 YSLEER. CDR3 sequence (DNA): TGCGCCAGCAGCCAAGACTATACCCGGACAGGGAGGGTCTACGAGCAGTACTTC. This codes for CASSQDYTRTGRVYEQYF.

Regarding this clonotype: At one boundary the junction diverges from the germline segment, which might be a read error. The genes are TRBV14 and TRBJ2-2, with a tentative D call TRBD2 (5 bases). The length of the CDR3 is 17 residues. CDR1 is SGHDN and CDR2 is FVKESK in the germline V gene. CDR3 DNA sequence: TGTACCAGCAGCCCCATTTTCTATCGGGGGAACACCGGGGAGCTGTTTTTT. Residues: CTSSPIFYRGNTGELFF.

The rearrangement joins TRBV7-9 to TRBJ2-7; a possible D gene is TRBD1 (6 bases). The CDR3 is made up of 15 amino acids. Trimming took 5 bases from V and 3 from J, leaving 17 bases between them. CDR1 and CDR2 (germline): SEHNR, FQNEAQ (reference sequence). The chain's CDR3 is CASSGVDRGDYEQYF. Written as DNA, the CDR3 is TGTGCCAGCAGCGGAGTGGACAGAGGGGACTACGAGCAGTACTTC.